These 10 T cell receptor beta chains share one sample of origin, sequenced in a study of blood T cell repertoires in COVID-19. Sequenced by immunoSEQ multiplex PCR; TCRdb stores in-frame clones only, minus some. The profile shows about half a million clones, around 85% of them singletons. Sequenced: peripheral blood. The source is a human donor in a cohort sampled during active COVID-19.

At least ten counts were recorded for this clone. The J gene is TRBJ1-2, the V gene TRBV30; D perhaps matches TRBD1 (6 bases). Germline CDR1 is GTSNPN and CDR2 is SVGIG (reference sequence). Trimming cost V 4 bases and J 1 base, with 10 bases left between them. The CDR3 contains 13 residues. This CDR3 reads CAWTTGDNYGYTF. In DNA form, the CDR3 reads TGTGCCTGGACGACAGGCGATAACTATGGCTACACCTTC.

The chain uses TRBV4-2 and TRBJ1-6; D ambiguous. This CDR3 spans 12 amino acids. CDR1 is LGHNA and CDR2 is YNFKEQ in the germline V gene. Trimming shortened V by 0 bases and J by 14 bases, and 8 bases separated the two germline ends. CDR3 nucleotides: TGTGCCAGCAGCCAAGAGGCAGGAACCCTCCACTTT. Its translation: CASSQEAGTLHF.

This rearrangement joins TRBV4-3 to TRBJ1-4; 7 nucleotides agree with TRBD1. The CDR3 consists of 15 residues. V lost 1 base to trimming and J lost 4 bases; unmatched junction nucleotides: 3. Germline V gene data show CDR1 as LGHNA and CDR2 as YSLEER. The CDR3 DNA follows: TGCGCCAGCAGCCAAGGGGACAGTAGTAATGAAAAACTGTTTTTT. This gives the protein CASSQGDSSNEKLFF.

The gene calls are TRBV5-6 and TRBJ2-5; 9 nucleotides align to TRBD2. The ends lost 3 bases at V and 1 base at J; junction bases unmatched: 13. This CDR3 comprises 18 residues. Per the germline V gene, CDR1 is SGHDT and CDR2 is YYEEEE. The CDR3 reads CASSSTILSGGFQETQYF. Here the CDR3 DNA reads TGTGCCAGCAGCTCAACAATTCTTAGCGGGGGTTTCCAAGAGACCCAGTACTTC.

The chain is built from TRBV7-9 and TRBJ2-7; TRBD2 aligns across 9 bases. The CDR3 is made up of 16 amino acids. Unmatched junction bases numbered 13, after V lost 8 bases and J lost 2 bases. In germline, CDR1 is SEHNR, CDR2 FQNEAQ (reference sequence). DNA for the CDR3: TGTGCCAGCGGAAGTAGCGGGAGCCCCATAACCTACGAGCAGTACTTC. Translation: CASGSSGSPITYEQYF.

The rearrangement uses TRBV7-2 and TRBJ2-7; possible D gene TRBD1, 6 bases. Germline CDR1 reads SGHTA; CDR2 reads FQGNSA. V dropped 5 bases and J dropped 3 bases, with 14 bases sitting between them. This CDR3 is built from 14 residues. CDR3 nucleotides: TGTGCCAGCAGCCCCCCCGGGACAAGCTACGAGCAGTACTTC. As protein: CASSPPGTSYEQYF.

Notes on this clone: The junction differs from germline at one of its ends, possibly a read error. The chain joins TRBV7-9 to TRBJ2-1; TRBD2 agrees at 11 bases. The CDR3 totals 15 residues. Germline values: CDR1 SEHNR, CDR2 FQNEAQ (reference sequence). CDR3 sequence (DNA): TGTGCCAGCACCTTAGGACTAGCGGGTGGCAATGAGCAGTTCTTC. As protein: CASTLGLAGGNEQFF.

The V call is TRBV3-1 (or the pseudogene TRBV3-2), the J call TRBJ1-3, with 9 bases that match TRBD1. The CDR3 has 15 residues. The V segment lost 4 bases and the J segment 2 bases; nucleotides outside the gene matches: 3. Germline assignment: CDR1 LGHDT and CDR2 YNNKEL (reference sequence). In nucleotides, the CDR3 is TGTGCCAGCAGCCCGGACAGGGGAGCTGGAAACACCATATATTTT. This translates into CASSPDRGAGNTIYF.

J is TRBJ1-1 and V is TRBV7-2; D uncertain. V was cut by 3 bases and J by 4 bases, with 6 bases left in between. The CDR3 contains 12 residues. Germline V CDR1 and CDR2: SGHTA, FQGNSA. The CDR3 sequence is CASSFSGTEAFF. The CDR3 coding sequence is TGTGCCAGCAGCTTTTCGGGCACTGAAGCTTTCTTT.

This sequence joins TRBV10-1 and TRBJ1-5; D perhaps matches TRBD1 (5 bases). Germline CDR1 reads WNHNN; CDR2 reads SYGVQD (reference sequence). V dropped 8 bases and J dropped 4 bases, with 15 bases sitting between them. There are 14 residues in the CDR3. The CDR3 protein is CASGGDGNNQPQHF. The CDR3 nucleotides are TGCGCCAGCGGGGGGGACGGGAATAATCAGCCCCAGCATTTT.